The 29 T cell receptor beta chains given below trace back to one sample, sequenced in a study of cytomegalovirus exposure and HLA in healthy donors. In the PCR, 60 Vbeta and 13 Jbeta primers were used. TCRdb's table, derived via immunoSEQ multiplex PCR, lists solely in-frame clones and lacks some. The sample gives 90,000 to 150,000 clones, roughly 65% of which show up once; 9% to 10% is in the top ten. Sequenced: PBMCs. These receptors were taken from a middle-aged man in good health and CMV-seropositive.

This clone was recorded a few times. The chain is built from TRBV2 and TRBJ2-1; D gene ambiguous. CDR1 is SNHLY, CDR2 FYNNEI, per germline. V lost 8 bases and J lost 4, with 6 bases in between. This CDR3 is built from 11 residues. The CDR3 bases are TGTGCCAGCTCCCCATACAATGAGCAGTTCTTC. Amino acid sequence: CASSPYNEQFF.

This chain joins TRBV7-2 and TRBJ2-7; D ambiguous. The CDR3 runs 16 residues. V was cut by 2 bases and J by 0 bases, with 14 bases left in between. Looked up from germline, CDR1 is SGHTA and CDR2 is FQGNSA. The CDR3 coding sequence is TGTGCCAGCAGCTTAACGTCGGTACAGAGCTCCTACGAGCAGTACTTC. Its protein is CASSLTSVQSSYEQYF.

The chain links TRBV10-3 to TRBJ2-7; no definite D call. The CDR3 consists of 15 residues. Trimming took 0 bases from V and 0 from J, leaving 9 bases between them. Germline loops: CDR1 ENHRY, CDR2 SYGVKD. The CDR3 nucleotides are TGTGCCATCAGTGAGTCATGGCAGGCCTCCTACGAGCAGTACTTC. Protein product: CAISESWQASYEQYF.

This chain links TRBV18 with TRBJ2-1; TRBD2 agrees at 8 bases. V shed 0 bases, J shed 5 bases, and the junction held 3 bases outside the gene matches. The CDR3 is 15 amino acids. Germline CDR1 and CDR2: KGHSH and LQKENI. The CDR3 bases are TGTGCCAGCTCACCACCATCCGGGGGGGACAATGAGCAGTTCTTC. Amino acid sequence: CASSPPSGGDNEQFF.

CDR3 nucleotide sequence: TGTGCCAGCAGCCAACGAACCGGGACAGGGTCCTACGAGCAGTACTTC. Amino acid sequence: CASSQRTGTGSYEQYF. This sequence joins TRBV11-2 and TRBJ2-5; 9 bases agree with TRBD1. Matching the DNA end better, TRBJ2-7 makes the J call doubtful. This CDR3 is 16 amino acids long. CDR1 and CDR2 (germline): SGHAT, FQNNGV.

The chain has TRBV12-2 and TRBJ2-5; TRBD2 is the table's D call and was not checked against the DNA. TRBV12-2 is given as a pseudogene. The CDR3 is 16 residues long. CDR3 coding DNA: TGTGCAAGTTATAGCCCCATAGTTAGGTATCAAGAGACCCAGTACTTC. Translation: CASYSPIVRYQETQYF.

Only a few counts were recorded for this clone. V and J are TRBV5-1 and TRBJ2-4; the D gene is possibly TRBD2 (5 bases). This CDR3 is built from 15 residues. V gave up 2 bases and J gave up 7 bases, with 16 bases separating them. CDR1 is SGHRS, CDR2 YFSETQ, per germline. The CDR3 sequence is CASSLDPFGGNIQYF. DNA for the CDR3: TGCGCCAGCAGCTTAGACCCCTTTGGCGGGAACATTCAGTACTTC.

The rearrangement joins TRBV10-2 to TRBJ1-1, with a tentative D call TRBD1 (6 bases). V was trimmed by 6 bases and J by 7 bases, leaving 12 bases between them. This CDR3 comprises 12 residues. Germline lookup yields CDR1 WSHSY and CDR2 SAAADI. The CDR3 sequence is CASSEGDFEAFF. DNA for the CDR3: TGCGCCAGCAGCGAGGGGGACTTTGAAGCTTTCTTT.

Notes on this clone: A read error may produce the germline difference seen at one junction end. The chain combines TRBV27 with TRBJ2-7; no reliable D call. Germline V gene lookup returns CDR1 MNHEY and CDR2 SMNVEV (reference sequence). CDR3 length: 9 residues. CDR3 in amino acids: CASSSRFTF. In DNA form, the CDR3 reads TGTGCCAGCAGTTCTCGGTTTACTTTC.

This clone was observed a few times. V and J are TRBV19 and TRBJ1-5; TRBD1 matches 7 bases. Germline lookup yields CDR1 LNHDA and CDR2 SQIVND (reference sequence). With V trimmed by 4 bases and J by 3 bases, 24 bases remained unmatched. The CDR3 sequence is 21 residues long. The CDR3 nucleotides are TGTGCCAGTAGTAAGTTTGCCTACCGTGCGAACAGGGGAACTTTCAATCAGCCCCAGCATTTT. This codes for CASSKFAYRANRGTFNQPQHF.

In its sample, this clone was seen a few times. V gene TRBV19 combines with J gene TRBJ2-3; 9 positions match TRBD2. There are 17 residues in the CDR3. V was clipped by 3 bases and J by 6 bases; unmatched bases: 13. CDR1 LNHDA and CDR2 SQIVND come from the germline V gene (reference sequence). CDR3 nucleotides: TGTGCCAGTAGTATGTTTGGGATAGCGGGGGTCCTCGATACGCAGTATTTT. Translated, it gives CASSMFGIAGVLDTQYF.

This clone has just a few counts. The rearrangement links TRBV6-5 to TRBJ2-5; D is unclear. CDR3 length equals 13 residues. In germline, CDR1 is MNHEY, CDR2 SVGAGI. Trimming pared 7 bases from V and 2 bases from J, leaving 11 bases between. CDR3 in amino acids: CASKVGSQETQYF. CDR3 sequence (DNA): TGTGCCAGCAAGGTGGGCAGTCAAGAGACCCAGTACTTC.

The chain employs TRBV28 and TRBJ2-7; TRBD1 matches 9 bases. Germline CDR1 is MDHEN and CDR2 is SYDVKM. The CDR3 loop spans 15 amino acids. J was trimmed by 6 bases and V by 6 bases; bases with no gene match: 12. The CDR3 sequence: CASSSWGQGVSEQYF. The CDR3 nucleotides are TGTGCCAGCAGCTCCTGGGGACAGGGAGTAAGCGAGCAGTACTTC.

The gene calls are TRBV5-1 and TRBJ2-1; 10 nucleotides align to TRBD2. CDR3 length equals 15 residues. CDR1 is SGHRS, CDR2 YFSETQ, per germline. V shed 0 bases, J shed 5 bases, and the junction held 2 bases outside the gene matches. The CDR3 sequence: CASSLASGSHNEQFF. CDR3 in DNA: TGCGCCAGCAGCTTGGCTAGCGGGAGCCACAATGAGCAGTTCTTC.

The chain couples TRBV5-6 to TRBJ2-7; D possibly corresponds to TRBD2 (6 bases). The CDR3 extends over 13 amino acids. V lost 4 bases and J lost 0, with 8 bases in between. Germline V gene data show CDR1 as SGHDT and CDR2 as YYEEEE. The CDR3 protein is CASSKTSSYEQYF. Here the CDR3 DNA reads TGTGCCAGCAGCAAGACTAGCTCCTACGAGCAGTACTTC.

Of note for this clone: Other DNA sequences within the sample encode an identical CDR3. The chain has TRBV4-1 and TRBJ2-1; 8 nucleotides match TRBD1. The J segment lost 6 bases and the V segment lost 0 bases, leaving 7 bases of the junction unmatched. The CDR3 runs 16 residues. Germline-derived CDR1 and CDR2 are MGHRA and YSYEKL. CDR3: CASSQEPGQGVNEQFF. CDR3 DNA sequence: TGCGCCAGCAGCCAAGAACCAGGACAGGGTGTCAATGAGCAGTTCTTC.

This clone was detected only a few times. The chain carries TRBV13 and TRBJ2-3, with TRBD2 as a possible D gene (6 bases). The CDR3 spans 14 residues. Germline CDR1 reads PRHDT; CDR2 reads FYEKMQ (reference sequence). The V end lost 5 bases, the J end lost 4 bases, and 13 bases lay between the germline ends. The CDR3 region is CASSGRDFADTQYF. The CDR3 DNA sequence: TGTGCCAGCAGCGGCCGGGACTTCGCAGATACGCAGTATTTT.

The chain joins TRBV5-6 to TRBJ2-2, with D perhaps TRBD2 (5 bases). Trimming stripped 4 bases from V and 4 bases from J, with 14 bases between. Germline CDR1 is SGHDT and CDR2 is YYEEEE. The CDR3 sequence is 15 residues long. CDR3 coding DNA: TGTGCCAGCAGCCCGGAGGAGAGAGTCACCGGGGAGCTGTTTTTT. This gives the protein CASSPEERVTGELFF.

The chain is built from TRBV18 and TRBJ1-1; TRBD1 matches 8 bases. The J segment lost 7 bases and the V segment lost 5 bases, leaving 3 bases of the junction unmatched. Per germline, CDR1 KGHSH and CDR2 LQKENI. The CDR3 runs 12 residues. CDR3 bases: TGTGCCAGCTCAACAGGACAGGGTGAAGCTTTCTTT. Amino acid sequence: CASSTGQGEAFF.

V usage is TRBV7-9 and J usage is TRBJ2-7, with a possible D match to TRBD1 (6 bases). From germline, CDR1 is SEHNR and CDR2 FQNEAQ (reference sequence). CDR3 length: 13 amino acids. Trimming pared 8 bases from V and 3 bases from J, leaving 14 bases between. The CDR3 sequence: CASSSDRRYEQYF. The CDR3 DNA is TGTGCCAGCTCCTCGGACAGACGCTACGAGCAGTACTTC.

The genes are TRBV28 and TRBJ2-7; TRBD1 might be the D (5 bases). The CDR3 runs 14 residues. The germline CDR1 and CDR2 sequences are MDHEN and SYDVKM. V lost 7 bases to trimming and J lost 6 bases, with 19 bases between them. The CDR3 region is CASILQGRASEQYF. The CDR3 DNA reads TGTGCCAGCATTCTTCAGGGAAGGGCTTCCGAGCAGTACTTC. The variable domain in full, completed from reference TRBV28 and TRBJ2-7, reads DVKVTQSSRYLVKRTGEKVFLECVQDMDHENMFWYRQDPGLGLRLIYFSYDVKMKEKGDIPEGYSVSREKKERFSLILESASTNQTSMYLCASILQGRASEQYFGPGTRLTVT.

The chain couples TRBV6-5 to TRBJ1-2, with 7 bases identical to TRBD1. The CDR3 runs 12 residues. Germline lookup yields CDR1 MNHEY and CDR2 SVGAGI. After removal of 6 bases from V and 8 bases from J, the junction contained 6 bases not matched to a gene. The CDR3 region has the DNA TGTGCCAGCAGGTCCGAGGGACAGGGCTACACCTTC. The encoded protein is CASRSEGQGYTF.

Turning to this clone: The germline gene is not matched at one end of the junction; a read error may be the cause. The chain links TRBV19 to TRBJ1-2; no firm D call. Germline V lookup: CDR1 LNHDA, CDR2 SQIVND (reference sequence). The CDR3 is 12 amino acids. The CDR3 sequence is CASSIGRDGHTF. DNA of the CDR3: TGTGCCAGTAGTATAGGCCGGGATGGCCACACCTTC.

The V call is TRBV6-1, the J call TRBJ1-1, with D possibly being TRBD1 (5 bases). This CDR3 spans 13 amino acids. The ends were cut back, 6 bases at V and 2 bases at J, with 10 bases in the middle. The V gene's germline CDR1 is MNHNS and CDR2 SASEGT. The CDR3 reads CASRGQVNTEAFF. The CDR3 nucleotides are TGTGCCAGCAGGGGGCAGGTTAACACTGAAGCTTTCTTT.

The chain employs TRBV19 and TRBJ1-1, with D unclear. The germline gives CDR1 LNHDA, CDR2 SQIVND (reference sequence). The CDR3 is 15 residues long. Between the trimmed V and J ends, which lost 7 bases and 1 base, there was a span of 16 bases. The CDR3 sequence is CASTSIATSNTEAFF. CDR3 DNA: TGTGCCAGTACCTCTATTGCCACCTCGAACACTGAAGCTTTCTTT.

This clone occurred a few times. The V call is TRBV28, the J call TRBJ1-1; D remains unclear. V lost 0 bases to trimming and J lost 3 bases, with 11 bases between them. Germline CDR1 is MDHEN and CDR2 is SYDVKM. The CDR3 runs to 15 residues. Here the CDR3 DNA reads TGTGCCAGCAGTTTATGGCGGGTTGTTGACACTGAAGCTTTCTTT. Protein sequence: CASSLWRVVDTEAFF.

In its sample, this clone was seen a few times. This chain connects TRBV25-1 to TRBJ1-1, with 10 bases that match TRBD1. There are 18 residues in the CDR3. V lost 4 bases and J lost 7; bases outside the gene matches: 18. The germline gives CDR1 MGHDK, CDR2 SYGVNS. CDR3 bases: TGTGCCAGCAGTGCTATCCCGGGACAGGGGACCGCCCATGATGAAGCTTTCTTT. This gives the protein CASSAIPGQGTAHDEAFF.

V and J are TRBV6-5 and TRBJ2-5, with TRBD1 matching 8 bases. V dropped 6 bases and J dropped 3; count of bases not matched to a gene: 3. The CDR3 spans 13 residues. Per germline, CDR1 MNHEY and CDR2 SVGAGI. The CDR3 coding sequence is TGTGCCAGCAGATTGGACAGGGAAGAGACCCAGTACTTC. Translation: CASRLDREETQYF.

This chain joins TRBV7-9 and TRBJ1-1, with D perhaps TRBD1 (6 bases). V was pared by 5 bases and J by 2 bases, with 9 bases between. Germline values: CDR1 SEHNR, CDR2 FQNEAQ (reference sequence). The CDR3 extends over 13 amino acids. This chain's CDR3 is CASSADSNTEAFF. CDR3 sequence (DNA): TGTGCCAGCAGCGCGGACAGTAACACTGAAGCTTTCTTT.